The rows below give T cell receptor beta chains drawn from one sample of a study of blood T cell repertoires in COVID-19. Using immunoSEQ multiplex PCR, the repertoire was profiled, and TCRdb retains in-frame clones only, with some absent. Here the sample spans about 150,000 clones, roughly nine tenths being singletons. Sequencing was done on a sample of peripheral blood. These receptors were obtained from a woman aged 70-85 years with acute or convalescent COVID-19. Each CDR3 is given with its conserved first and last residue. The D gene is left open where the match is weak. Size is omitted from some rows. Given values are once, few, many or a class for expanded clones.

NA,NA,TRBJ2-5,TRBV12-3/TRBV12-4,13,CASSAQQGETQYF,TGTGCCAGCAGTGCCCAACAGGGAGAGACCCAGTACTTC
NA,TRBD1,TRBJ1-5,TRBV6-6,16,CASSWAGQGANQPQHF,TGTGCCAGCAGTTGGGCGGGACAGGGGGCGAATCAGCCCCAGCATTTT
NA,NA,TRBJ2-3,TRBV10-3,14,CAISESLDTDTQYF,TGTGCCATCAGTGAGTCACTAGACACAGATACGCAGTATTTT
NA,TRBD1,TRBJ1-2,TRBV13,15,CASSLGDRAGNGYTF,TGTGCCAGCAGCCTGGGGGACAGGGCGGGTAATGGCTACACCTTC
NA,NA,TRBJ1-6,TRBV6-1,14,CASMGLGSGSPLHF,TGTGCCAGCATGGGGCTGGGAAGTGGATCACCCCTCCACTTT
few,TRBD1,TRBJ1-1,TRBV2,14,CASSVQGRVTEAFF,TGTGCCAGCAGTGTACAGGGGCGGGTTACTGAAGCTTTCTTT
NA,NA,TRBJ1-1,TRBV12-3/TRBV12-4,13,CASSLAFGAGAFF,TGTGCCAGCAGTTTAGCCTTTGGGGCTGGAGCTTTCTTT
NA,TRBD2,TRBJ2-5,TRBV27,17,CASRDRTSGGVGETQYF,TGTGCCAGCAGGGATAGGACTAGCGGGGGGGTAGGAGAGACCCAGTACTTC
NA,TRBD1,TRBJ1-5,TRBV19,16,CASSIGGQRAGQPQHF,TGTGCCAGTAGTATAGGGGGACAGCGGGCTGGTCAGCCCCAGCATTTT
NA,TRBD1,TRBJ1-4,TRBV30,14,CAWSKQGLGEKLFF,TGTGCCTGGAGTAAACAGGGGTTAGGGGAAAAACTGTTTTTT
NA,TRBD1,TRBJ1-1,TRBV6-1,15,CASSETTGTFTEAFF,TGTGCCAGCAGTGAAACGACAGGGACCTTCACTGAAGCTTTCTTT
NA,TRBD1,TRBJ2-3,TRBV27,16,CASSSGTGMETDTQYF,TGTGCCAGCAGTTCCGGGACAGGGATGGAAACAGATACGCAGTATTTT
few,NA,TRBJ2-2,TRBV18,14,CASSSGADTGELFF,TGTGCCAGCTCCTCTGGAGCGGACACCGGGGAGCTGTTTTTT
NA,NA,TRBJ1-5,TRBV7-2,15,CASSSIPGVNQPQHF,TGTGCCAGCAGCTCCATACCGGGAGTCAATCAGCCCCAGCATTTT
many,NA,TRBJ2-1,TRBV4-2,16,CASTREGGFPHNEQFF,TGTGCCAGCACGCGCGAGGGGGGGTTCCCCCACAATGAGCAGTTCTTC
NA,NA,TRBJ1-1,TRBV12-3/TRBV12-4,12,CASSQGNTEAFF,TGTGCCAGCAGTCAGGGGAACACTGAAGCTTTCTTT
NA,TRBD2,TRBJ2-7,TRBV3-1/TRBV3-2,15,CASSPKAGGPVEQYF,TGTGCCAGCAGCCCTAAGGCGGGGGGACCAGTCGAGCAGTACTTC
NA,NA,TRBJ2-6,TRBV5-1,16,CASSLEGGTGANVLTF,TGCGCCAGCAGCTTGGAAGGGGGAACCGGGGCCAACGTCCTGACTTTC
once,NA,TRBJ1-1,TRBV5-1,16,CASRTGTSSGNTEAFF,TGCGCCAGCCGAACTGGGACATCCAGTGGTAACACTGAAGCTTTCTTT
NA,NA,TRBJ2-1,TRBV6-2/TRBV6-3,14,CASSRLVPYNEQFF,TGTGCCAGCAGCCGACTAGTCCCCTACAATGAGCAGTTCTTC
NA,TRBD1,TRBJ1-1,TRBV18,15,CASSPRGTGPTEAFF,TGTGCCAGCTCACCACGAGGGACAGGGCCCACTGAAGCTTTCTTT
NA,NA,TRBJ1-3,TRBV29-1,15,CSVDTRGVSGNTIYF,TGCAGCGTTGATACACGGGGAGTTTCTGGAAACACCATATATTTT
once,TRBD2,TRBJ2-1,TRBV11-2,15,CASSRTSGGANEQFF,TGTGCCAGCAGCCGGACTAGCGGGGGGGCCAATGAGCAGTTCTTC
NA,NA,TRBJ1-5,TRBV10-3,14,CAISETTGFQPQHF,TGTGCCATCAGTGAAACTACCGGTTTTCAGCCCCAGCATTTT
NA,NA,TRBJ1-5,TRBV20-1,14,CSASSTTAHQPQHF,TGCAGTGCTAGTTCTACGACAGCGCATCAGCCCCAGCATTTT
once,TRBD1,TRBJ1-5,TRBV29-1,14,CSVRTGKGNQPQHF,TGCAGCGTTAGGACAGGGAAAGGGAATCAGCCCCAGCATTTT
NA,TRBD1,TRBJ1-5,TRBV28,15,CASSSQGQGTWPQHF,TGTGCCAGCAGTTCCCAGGGACAGGGAACCTGGCCCCAGCATTTT
NA,NA,TRBJ1-6,TRBV5-5,13,CASSLAQNSPLHF,TGTGCCAGCAGCTTGGCACAGAATTCACCCCTCCACTTT
NA,NA,TRBJ2-1,TRBV27,17,CASSRTGGLLQANEQFF,TGTGCCAGCAGTCGAACCGGGGGACTTCTCCAGGCCAATGAGCAGTTCTTC
NA,NA,TRBJ2-1,TRBV6-1,17,CASSEPGGWAAYNEQFF,TGTGCCAGCAGTGAACCTGGAGGGTGGGCAGCCTACAATGAGCAGTTCTTC
NA,NA,TRBJ2-2,TRBV5-1,15,CASSLASRETGELFF,TGCGCCAGCAGCTTGGCGTCGAGGGAAACCGGGGAGCTGTTTTTT
NA,NA,TRBJ1-4,TRBV4-3,14,CASSQDNKHEKLFF,TGCGCCAGCAGCCAAGATAACAAACACGAAAAACTGTTTTTT
NA,NA,TRBJ1-2,TRBV2,13,CASSVSGNYGYTF,TGTGCCAGCAGTGTCTCCGGTAACTATGGCTACACCTTC
NA,TRBD1,TRBJ1-1,TRBV4-1,19,CASSHLGRGTGALNTEAFF,TGCGCCAGCAGCCACCTAGGGCGGGGGACAGGGGCCTTGAACACTGAAGCTTTCTTT
NA,TRBD1,TRBJ1-2,TRBV29-1,15,CSVLGQKISNYGYTF,TGCAGCGTTTTGGGACAGAAAATTTCTAACTATGGCTACACCTTC
NA,TRBD1,TRBJ1-2,TRBV11-2,15,CASSVGGQGAAGYTF,TGTGCCAGCAGCGTAGGTGGACAGGGGGCAGCCGGCTACACCTTC